This T cell receptor beta chain was obtained from a study of blood T cell repertoires in COVID-19. The overall study: Acute-phase and convalescent COVID-19 samples originated in the United States, Italy and Spain. Nucleic acid was either cDNA or gDNA, and it came from T cells, B-cell-depleted T cells, or PBMCs.

This clone was counted between two and nine times. Per the study methods: How many nucleated cells were present was estimated from reference gene primer amplification. The method was immunoSEQ multiplex PCR; TCRdb's version includes in-frame clones alone and lacks a portion of them. For V, J and clone size, that table is used; D and trimming come from the DNA. The data hold some 150,000 clones, with over 80% observed a single time. The CDR3 length is 14 residues. The V and J ends lost 1 base and 8 bases, in that order; junction bases with no gene match: 5. The V gene's germline CDR1 is LNHNV and CDR2 YYDKDF (reference sequence).

Sequenced material: peripheral blood. This chain links TRBV15 with TRBJ2-5; 9 bases align to TRBD1. The clonotype originates from a man aged 50-60 years who had recovered from COVID-19. CDR3 sequence: CATSRGGQGPTQYF. The DNA of the CDR3 is TGTGCCACCAGCAGAGGGGGACAGGGTCCCACCCAGTACTTC.